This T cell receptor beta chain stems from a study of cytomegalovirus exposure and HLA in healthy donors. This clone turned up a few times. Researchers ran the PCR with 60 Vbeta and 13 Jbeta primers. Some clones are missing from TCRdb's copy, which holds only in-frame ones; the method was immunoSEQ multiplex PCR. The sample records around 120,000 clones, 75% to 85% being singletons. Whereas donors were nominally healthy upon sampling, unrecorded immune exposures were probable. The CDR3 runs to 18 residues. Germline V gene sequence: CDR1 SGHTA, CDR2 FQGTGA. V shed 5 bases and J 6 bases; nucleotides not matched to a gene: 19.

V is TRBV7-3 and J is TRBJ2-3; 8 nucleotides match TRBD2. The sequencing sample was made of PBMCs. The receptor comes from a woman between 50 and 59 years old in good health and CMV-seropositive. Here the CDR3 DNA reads TGTGCCAGCAGCCCAGGACTAGCCGAACCTATCGCGAGGGATACGCAGTATTTT. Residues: CASSPGLAEPIARDTQYF.